Each of the 3 T cell receptor beta chains below was sequenced from the same sample in a study of blood T cell repertoires in COVID-19. Libraries were prepared by immunoSEQ multiplex PCR; TCRdb keeps only in-frame clonotypes and omits some of them. Among some 150,000 clones listed, just under 85% were seen once. The sequenced sample was peripheral blood. The receptors originated from a woman aged 40 to 50 with active or convalescent COVID-19.

This clone was observed a handful of times. The V gene is TRBV5-1, the J gene TRBJ1-1, with a possible D match to TRBD1 (6 bases). Trimming left V 4 bases short and J 2 bases short, with 15 bases between. Germline-derived CDR1 and CDR2 are SGHRS and YFSETQ. The CDR3 extends over 15 amino acids. The CDR3 DNA is TGCGCCAGCAGCCTCTGGACAGCCCGAAACACTGAAGCTTTCTTT. This gives the protein CASSLWTARNTEAFF.

The chain carries TRBV6-6 and TRBJ2-7, with a possible D match to TRBD2 (7 bases). The V end lost 7 bases, the J end lost 3 bases, and 16 bases lay between the germline ends. Germline CDR1 reads MNHNY; CDR2 reads SVGAGI (reference sequence). CDR3 length equals 14 residues. CDR3 protein: CASNTWGGVYEQYF. The CDR3 DNA reads as TGTGCCAGCAATACCTGGGGGGGCGTCTACGAGCAGTACTTC.

V gene TRBV5-6 combines with J gene TRBJ2-1, with a tentative D call TRBD2 (5 bases). Germline V gives CDR1 SGHDT, CDR2 YYEEEE. The CDR3 sequence is 16 residues long. Trimming removed 3 bases at V and 3 bases at J, with 16 bases between. CDR3 region: CASSSVSGAVYNEQFF. The DNA of the CDR3 is TGTGCCAGCAGCTCAGTGAGCGGAGCTGTCTACAATGAGCAGTTCTTC.